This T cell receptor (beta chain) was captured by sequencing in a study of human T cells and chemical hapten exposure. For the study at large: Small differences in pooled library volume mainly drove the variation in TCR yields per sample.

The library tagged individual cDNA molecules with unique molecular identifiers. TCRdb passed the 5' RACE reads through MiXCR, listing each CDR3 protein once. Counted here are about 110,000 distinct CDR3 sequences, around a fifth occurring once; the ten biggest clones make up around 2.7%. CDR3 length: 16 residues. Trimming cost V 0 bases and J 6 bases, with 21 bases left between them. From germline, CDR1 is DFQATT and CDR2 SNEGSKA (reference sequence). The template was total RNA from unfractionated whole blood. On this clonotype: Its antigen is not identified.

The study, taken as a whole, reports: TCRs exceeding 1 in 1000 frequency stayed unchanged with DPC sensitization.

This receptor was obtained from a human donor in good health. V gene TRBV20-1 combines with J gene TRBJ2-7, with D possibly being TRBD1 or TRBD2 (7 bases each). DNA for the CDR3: TGCAGTGCTAGAGACCCGACGACAGGGAGGGGCTCCGAGCAGTACTTC. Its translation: CSARDPTTGRGSEQYF.